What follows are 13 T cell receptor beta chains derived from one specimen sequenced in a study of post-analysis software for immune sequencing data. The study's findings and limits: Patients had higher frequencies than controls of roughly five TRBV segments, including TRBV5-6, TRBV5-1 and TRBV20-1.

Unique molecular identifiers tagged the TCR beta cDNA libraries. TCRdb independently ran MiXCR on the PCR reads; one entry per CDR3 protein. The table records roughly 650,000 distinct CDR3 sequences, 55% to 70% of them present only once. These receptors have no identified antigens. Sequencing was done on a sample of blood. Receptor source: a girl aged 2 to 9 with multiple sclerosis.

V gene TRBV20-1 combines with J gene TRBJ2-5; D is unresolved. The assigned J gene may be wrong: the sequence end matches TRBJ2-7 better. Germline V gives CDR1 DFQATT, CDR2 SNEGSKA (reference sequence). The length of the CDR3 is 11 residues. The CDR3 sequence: CSARDKYEQYF. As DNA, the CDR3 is TGCAGTGCTAGAGATAAGTACGAGCAGTACTTC.

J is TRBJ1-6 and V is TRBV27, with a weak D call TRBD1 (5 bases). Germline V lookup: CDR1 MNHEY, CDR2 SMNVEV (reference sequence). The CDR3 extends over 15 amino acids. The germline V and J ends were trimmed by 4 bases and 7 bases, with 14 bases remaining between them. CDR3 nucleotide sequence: TGTGCCAGCAGTTACATGACAGCGGGGAATTCACCCCTCCACTTT. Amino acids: CASSYMTAGNSPLHF.

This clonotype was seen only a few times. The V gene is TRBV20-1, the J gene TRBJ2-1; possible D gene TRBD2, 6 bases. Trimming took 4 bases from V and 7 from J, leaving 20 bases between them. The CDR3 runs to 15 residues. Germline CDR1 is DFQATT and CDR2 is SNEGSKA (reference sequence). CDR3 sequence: CSANGAAGGRNEQFF. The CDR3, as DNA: TGCAGTGCTAATGGAGCGGCCGGGGGTAGGAATGAGCAGTTCTTC.

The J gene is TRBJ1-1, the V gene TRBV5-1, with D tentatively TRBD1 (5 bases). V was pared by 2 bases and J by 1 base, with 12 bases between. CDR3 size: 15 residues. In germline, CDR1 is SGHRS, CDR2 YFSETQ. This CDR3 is CASSFTGETNTEAFF. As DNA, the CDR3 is TGCGCCAGCAGCTTCACAGGAGAAACGAACACTGAAGCTTTCTTT.

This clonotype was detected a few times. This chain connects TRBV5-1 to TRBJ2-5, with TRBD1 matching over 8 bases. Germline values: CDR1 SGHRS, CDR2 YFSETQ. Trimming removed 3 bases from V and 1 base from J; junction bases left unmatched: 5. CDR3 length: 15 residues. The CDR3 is CASSWGTGTQETQYF. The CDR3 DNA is TGCGCCAGCAGCTGGGGGACAGGCACCCAAGAGACCCAGTACTTC.

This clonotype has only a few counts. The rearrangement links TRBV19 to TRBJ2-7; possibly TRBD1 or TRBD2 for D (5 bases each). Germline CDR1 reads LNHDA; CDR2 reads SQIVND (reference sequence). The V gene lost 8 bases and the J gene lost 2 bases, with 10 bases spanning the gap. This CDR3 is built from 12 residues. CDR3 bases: TGTGCCAGTTCCGGGACCACCTACGAGCAGTACTTC. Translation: CASSGTTYEQYF.

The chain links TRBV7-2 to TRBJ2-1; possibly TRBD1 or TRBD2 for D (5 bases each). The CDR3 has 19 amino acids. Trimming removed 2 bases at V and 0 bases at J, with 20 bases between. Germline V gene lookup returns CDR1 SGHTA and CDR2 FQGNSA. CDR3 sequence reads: CASSLYPPGAGSSYNEQFF. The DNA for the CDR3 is TGTGCCAGCAGCTTATATCCCCCTGGGGCAGGGAGCTCCTACAATGAGCAGTTCTTC.

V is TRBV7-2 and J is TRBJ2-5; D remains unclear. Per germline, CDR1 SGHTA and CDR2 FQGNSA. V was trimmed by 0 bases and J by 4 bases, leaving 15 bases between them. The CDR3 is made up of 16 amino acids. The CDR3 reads CASSLAGSTSPETQYF. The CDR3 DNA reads TGTGCCAGCAGCTTAGCAGGCAGCACGAGTCCAGAGACCCAGTACTTC.

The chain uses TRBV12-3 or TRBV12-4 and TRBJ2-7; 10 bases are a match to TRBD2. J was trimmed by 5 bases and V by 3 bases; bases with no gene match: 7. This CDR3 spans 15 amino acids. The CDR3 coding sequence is TGTGCCAGCAGTTTGGTGCTAGCGGGAGTCGACGAGCAGTACTTC. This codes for CASSLVLAGVDEQYF.

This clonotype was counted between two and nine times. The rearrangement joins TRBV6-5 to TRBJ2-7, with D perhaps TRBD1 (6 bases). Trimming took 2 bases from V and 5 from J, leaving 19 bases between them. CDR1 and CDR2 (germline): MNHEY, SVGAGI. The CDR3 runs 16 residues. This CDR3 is CASSYASGTIGDEQYF. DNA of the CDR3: TGTGCCAGCAGTTACGCCTCCGGGACAATAGGTGACGAGCAGTACTTC.

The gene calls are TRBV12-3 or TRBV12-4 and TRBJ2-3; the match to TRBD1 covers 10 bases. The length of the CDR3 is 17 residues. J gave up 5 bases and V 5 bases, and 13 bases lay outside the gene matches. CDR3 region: CASSPLGMDRGRDTQYF. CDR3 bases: TGTGCCAGCAGTCCCCTGGGTATGGACAGGGGGAGAGATACGCAGTATTTT.

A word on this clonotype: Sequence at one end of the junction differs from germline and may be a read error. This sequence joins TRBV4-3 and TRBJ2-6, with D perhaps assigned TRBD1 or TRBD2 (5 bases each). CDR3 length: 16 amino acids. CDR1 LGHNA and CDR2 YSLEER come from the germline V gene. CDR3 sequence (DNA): TGCGCCAGCAGCCCTGGGGGAGTCTCTGGGGCCAACGTCCGGACTTTC. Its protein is CASSPGGVSGANVRTF.

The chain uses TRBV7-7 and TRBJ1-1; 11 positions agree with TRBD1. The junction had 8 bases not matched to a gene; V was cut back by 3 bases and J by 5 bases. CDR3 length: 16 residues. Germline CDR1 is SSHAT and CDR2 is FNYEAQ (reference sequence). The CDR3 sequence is CASSFGQGACSTEAFF. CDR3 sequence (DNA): TGTGCCAGCAGCTTTGGACAGGGGGCATGTAGTACTGAAGCTTTCTTT.